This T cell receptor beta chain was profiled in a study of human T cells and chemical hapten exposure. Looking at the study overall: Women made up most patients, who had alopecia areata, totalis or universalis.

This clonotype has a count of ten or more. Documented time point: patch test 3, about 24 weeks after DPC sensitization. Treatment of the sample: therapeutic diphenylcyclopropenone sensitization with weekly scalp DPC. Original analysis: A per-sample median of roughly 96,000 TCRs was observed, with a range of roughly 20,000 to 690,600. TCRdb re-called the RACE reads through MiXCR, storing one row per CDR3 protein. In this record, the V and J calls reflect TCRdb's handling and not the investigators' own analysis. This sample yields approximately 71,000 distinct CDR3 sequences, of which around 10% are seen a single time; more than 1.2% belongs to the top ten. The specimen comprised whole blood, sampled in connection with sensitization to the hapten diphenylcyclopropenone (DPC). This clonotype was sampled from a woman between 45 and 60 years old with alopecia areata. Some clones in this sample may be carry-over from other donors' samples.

CDR3 in amino acids: CASSPQNSPGQPYGYTF. The CDR3 DNA follows: TGTGCCAGCTCACCCCAGAACAGTCCGGGACAGCCCTATGGCTACACCTTC. This sequence joins TRBV18 and TRBJ1-2; 7 bases fit TRBD1. Germline V gene sequence: CDR1 KGHSH, CDR2 LQKENI. The V gene end was trimmed by 3 bases and the J gene end by 4 bases; junction bases not matched to a gene: 14. The CDR3 covers 17 residues.